The sequence of this T cell receptor beta chain was determined in a study of radiation and T cells in renal cell carcinoma. Background on the study: Nephrectomy followed 15 Gy stereotactic body radiation by 4 weeks.

Overall study results and limits: Top tumor clonotypes rose in blood 2 weeks post-radiation, then contracted.

Using immunoSEQ multiplex PCR, the repertoire was profiled, and TCRdb retains in-frame clones only, with some absent. The table lists around 140,000 clones, around 78% of them singletons. The CDR3 runs to 13 residues. Per germline, CDR1 SGHDT and CDR2 YYEEEE. The germline V and J ends were trimmed by 1 base and 4 bases, with 5 bases remaining between them. Concerning this clone: Its target is not known.

Noted time point: baseline pretreatment blood. Treatment in this sample: 15 Gy SBRT to primary tumor, nephrectomy 4 weeks later. Blood was sampled at baseline, 2 weeks and 4 weeks after SBRT. This renal cell carcinoma was of the clear cell type. The receptor was derived from a woman in her fifties or sixties with renal cell carcinoma. This sample comprised blood, obtained from a patient whose treatment included radiotherapy and nephrectomy. The chain is built from TRBV5-6 and TRBJ2-2; no definite D call. CDR3 coding DNA: TGTGCCAGCAGCTTGAAAGGCACCGGGGAGCTGTTTTTT. Protein product: CASSLKGTGELFF. Based on the CDR3 plus reference TRBV5-6 and TRBJ2-2, the full variable domain is DAGVTQSPTHLIKTRGQQVTLRCSPKSGHDTVSWYQQALGQGPQFIFQYYEEEERQRGNFPDRFSGHQFPNYSSELNVNALLLGDSALYLCASSLKGTGELFFGEGSRLTVL.